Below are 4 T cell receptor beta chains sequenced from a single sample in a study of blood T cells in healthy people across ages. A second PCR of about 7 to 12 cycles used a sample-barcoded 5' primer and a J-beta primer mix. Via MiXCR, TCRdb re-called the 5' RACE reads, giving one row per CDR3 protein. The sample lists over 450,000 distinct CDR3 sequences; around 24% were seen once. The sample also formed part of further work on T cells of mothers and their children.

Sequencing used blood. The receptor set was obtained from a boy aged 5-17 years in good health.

This CDR3 is CASSPQREQFF. The CDR3 coding sequence is TGTGCCAGCAGCCCCCAAAGGGAGCAGTTCTTC. The chain joins TRBV6-1 to TRBJ2-1; the D is unclear. V gave up 6 bases and J gave up 10 bases, with 10 bases separating them. This CDR3 has 11 amino acids. Per germline, CDR1 MNHNS and CDR2 SASEGT.

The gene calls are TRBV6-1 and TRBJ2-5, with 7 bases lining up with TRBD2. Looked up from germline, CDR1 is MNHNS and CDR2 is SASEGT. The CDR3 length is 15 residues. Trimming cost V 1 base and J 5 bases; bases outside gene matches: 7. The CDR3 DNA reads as TGTGCCAGCAGTGAAGGACTGAGGGGAGGGGAGACCCAGTACTTC. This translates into CASSEGLRGGETQYF.

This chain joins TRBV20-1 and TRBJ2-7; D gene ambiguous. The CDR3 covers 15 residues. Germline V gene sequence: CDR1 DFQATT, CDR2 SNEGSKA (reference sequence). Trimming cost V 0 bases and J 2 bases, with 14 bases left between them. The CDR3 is CSARDVARSTYEQYF. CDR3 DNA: TGCAGTGCTAGAGATGTAGCTAGGTCTACCTACGAGCAGTACTTC.

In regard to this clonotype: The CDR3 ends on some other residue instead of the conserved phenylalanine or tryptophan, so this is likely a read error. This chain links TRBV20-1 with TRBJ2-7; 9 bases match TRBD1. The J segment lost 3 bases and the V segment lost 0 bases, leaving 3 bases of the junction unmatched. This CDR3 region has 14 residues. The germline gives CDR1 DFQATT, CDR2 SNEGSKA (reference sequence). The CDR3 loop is CSAREPGQGYEQYL. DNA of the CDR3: TGCAGTGCTAGAGAACCGGGACAGGGCTACGAGCAGTACCTC.